This T cell receptor beta chain was identified in a study of blood T cell repertoires in COVID-19. Study background: COVID-19 samples collected from the United States, Italy and Spain covered acute and convalescent phases.

This clone has only one observation. The CDR3 covers 14 residues. Trimming at V came to 7 bases and at J to 5 bases, leaving 3 bases not matched to a gene. Germline assignment: CDR1 SNHLY and CDR2 FYNNEI. Per the study methods: Estimated nucleated cell counts came from reference gene primer amplification. TCRdb's copy holds only in-frame clones and misses some; the assay was immunoSEQ multiplex PCR. For V, J and clone size, that table is used; D and trimming come from the DNA. The data contain fewer than 50,000 clones, around 82% of them singletons. The chain links TRBV2 to TRBJ2-5; 14 positions match TRBD2. This clonotype was obtained from a woman aged 80 or older with acute or convalescent COVID-19. The sequenced sample consisted of peripheral blood. CDR3 region: CASTGLAGVETQYF. The CDR3 DNA reads as TGTGCCAGCACGGGACTAGCGGGAGTTGAGACCCAGTACTTC. The full variable domain, in which reference TRBV2 and TRBJ2-5 provide the parts outside the CDR3, is EPEVTQTPSHQVTQMGQEVILRCVPISNHLYFYWYRQILGQKVEFLVSFYNNEISEKSEIFDDQFSVERPDGSNFTLKIRSTKLEDSAMYFCASTGLAGVETQYFGPGTRLLVL.